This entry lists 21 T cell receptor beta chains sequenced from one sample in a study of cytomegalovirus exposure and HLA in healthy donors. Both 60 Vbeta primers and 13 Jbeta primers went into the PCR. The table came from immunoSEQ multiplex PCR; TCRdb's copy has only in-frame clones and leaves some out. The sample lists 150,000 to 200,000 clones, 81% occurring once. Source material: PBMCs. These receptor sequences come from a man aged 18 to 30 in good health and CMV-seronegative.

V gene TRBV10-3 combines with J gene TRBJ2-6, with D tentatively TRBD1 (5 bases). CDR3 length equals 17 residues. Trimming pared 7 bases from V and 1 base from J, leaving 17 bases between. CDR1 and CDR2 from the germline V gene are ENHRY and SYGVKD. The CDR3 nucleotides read TGTGCCATCACTGGGAACAGGAAAGGGTCTGGGGCCAACGTCCTGACTTTC. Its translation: CAITGNRKGSGANVLTF.

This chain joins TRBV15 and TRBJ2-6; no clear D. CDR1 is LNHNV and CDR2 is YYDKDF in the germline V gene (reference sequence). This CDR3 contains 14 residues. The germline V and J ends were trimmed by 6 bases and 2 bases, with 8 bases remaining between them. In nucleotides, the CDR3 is TGTGCCACCAGGGCGGTGGCTGGGGCCAACGTCCTGACTTTC. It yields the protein CATRAVAGANVLTF.

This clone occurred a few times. DNA of the CDR3: TGTGCCAGCGGCTGGGGGCCGGAGACCCAGTACTTC. It encodes CASGWGPETQYF. The chain combines TRBV2 with TRBJ2-5; tentative D call: TRBD1 (6 bases). Germline V gene data show CDR1 as SNHLY and CDR2 as FYNNEI. The V end lost 8 bases, the J end lost 5 bases, and 12 bases lay between the germline ends. The CDR3 runs to 12 residues.

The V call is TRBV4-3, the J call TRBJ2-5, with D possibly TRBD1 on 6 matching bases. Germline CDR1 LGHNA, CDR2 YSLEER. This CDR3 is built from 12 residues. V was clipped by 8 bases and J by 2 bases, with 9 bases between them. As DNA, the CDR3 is TGCGCCAGCGGGGGCGTTCAAGAGACCCAGTACTTC. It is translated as CASGGVQETQYF.

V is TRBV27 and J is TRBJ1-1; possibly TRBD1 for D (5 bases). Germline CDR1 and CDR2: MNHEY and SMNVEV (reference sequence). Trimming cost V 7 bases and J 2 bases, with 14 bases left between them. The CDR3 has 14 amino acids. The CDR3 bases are TGTGCCAGCAATACCCAGGGCCCCAACACTGAAGCTTTCTTT. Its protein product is CASNTQGPNTEAFF.

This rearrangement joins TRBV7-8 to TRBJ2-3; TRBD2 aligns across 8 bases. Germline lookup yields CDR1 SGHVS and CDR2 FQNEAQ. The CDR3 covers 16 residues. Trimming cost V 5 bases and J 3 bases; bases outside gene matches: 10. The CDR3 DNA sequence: TGTGCCAGCAGCGTAGAGGCGGGAGGCCCTACAGATACGCAGTATTTT. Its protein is CASSVEAGGPTDTQYF.

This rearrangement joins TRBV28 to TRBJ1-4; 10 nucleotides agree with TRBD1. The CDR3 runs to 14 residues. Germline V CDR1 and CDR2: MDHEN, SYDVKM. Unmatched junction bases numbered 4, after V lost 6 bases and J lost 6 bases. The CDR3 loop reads CASRTGTGDEKLFF. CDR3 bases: TGTGCCAGCAGGACCGGGACAGGGGATGAAAAACTGTTTTTT.

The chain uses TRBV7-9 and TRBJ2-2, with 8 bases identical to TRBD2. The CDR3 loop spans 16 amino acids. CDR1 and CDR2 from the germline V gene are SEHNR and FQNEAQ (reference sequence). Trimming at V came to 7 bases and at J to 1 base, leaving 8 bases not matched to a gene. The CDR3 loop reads CASIPGGARNTGELFF. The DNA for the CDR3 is TGTGCCAGCATCCCGGGGGGGGCTAGGAACACCGGGGAGCTGTTTTTT.

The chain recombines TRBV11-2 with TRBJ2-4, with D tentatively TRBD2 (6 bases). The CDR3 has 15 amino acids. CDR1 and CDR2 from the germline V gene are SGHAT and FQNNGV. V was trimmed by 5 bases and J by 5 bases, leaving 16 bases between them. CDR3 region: CASSPGGYRENIQYF. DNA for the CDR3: TGTGCCAGCAGCCCAGGAGGGTATAGGGAAAACATTCAGTACTTC. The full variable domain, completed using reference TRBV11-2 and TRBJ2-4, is EAGVAQSPRYKIIEKRQSVAFWCNPISGHATLYWYQQILGQGPKLLIQFQNNGVVDDSQLPKDRFSAERLKGVDSTLKIQPAKLEDSAVYLCASSPGGYRENIQYFGAGTRLSVL.

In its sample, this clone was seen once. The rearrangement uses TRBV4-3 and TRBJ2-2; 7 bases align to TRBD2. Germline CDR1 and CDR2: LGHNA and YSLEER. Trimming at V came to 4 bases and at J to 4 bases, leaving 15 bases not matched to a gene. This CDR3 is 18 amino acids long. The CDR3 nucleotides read TGCGCCAGCAGCCCCCGACTAGCTTCTTTGAGAGCCACCGGGGAGCTGTTTTTT. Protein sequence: CASSPRLASLRATGELFF.

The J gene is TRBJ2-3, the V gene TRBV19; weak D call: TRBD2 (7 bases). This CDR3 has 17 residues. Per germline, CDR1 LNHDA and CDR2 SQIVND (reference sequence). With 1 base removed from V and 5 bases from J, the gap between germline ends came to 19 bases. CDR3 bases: TGTGCCAGTAGTATAGCTTCGGGGCGGGGGCGATTAGATACGCAGTATTTT. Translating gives CASSIASGRGRLDTQYF.

The CDR3 is CASSYGTLYNEQFF. For the CDR3, the DNA is TGTGCCAGCAGTTACGGGACTTTATACAATGAGCAGTTCTTC. The chain has TRBV6-6 and TRBJ2-1, with a tentative D call TRBD2 (6 bases). The CDR3 runs 14 residues. In germline, CDR1 is MNHNY, CDR2 SVGAGI (reference sequence). V was cut by 2 bases and J by 4 bases, with 9 bases left in between.

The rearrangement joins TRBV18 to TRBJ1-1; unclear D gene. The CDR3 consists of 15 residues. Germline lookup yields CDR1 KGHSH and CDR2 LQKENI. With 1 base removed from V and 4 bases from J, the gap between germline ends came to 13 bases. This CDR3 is CASSPLSGSGTEAFF. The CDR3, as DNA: TGTGCCAGCTCACCACTTTCTGGGTCGGGCACTGAAGCTTTCTTT.

CDR3 residues: CASSLALTQTSVKVAQYF. CDR3 nucleotides: TGCGCCAGCAGCTTGGCCCTCACCCAGACTAGCGTCAAGGTGGCCCAGTACTTC. V gene TRBV5-1 combines with J gene TRBJ2-5; the match to TRBD2 covers 8 bases. V gave up 0 bases and J gave up 9 bases; unmatched junction bases: 19. The CDR3 is made up of 18 amino acids. Germline V gene sequence: CDR1 SGHRS, CDR2 YFSETQ.

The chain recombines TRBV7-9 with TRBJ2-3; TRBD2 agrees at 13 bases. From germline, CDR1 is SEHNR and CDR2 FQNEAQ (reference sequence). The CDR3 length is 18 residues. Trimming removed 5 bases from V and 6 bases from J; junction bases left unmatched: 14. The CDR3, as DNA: TGTGCCAGCAGCCCCCGGACTAGCGGGGGTGTAAAGGAGGATACGCAGTATTTT. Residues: CASSPRTSGGVKEDTQYF.

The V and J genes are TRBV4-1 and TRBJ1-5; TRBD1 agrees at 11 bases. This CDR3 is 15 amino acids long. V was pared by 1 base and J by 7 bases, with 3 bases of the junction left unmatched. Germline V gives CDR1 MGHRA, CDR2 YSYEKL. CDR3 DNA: TGCGCCAGCAGCCAAGTGGACAGGGGGCTGCAGCCCCAGCATTTT. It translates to CASSQVDRGLQPQHF.

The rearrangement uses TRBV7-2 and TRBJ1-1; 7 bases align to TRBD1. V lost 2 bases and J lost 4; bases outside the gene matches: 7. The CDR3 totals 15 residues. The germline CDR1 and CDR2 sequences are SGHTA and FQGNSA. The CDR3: CASSLRTGSTTEAFF. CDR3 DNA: TGTGCCAGCAGCTTAAGGACAGGTTCTACCACTGAAGCTTTCTTT.

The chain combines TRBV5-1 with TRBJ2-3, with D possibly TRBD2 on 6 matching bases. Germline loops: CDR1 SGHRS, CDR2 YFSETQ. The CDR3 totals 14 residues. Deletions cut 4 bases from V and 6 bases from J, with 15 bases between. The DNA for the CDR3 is TGCGCCAGCAGCCTTGGCAGGGACTTGGATACGCAGTATTTT. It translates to CASSLGRDLDTQYF.

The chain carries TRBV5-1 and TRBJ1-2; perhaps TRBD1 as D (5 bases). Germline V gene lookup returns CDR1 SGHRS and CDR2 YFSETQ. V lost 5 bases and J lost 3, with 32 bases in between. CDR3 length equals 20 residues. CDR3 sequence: CASSRGPGEGYTLMDYGYTF. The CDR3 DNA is TGCGCCAGCAGTAGGGGCCCGGGAGAGGGTTATACCCTCATGGACTATGGCTACACCTTC.

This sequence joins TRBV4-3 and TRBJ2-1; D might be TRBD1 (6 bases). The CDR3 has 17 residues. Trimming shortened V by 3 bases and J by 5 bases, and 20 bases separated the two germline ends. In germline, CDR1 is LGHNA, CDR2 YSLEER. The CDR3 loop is CASSHRDFRGPDNEQFF. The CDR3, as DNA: TGCGCCAGCAGCCATAGAGATTTCAGGGGTCCGGACAATGAGCAGTTCTTC.

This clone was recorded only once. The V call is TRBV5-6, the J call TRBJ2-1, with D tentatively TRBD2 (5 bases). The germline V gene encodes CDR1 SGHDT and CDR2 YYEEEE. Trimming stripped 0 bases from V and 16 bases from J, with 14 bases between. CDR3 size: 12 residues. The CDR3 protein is CASSLGTRELFF. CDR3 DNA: TGTGCCAGCAGCTTGGGGACCCGGGAACTATTCTTC. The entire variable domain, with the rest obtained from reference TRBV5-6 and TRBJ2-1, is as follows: DAGVTQSPTHLIKTRGQQVTLRCSPKSGHDTVSWYQQALGQGPQFIFQYYEEEERQRGNFPDRFSGHQFPNYSSELNVNALLLGDSALYLCASSLGTRELFFGPGTRLTVL.